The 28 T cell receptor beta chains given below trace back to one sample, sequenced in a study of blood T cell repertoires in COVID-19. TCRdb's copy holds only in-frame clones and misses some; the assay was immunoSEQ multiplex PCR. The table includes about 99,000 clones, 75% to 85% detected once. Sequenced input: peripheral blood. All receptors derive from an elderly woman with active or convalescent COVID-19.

The CDR3 here is CASSLGQGNNEQFF. In DNA form, the CDR3 reads TGTGCCAGCAGTTTGGGGCAGGGGAACAATGAGCAGTTCTTC. The V gene is TRBV28, the J gene TRBJ2-1, with D possibly matching TRBD1 (6 bases). The CDR3 runs to 14 residues. CDR1 is MDHEN and CDR2 is SYDVKM in the germline V gene. Trimming shortened V by 3 bases and J by 5 bases, and 11 bases separated the two germline ends.

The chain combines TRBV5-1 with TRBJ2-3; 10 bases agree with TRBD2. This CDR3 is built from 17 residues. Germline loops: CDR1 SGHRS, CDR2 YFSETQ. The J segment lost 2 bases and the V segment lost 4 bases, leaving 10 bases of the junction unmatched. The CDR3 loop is CASSASLAGVTTDTQYF. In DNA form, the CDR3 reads TGCGCCAGCAGCGCGTCGCTAGCGGGAGTAACCACAGATACGCAGTATTTT.

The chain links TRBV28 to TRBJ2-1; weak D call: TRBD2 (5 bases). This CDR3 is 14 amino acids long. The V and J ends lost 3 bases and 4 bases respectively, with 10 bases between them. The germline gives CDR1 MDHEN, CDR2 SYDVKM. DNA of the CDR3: TGTGCCAGCAGTTTTGTGGACTTGTACAATGAGCAGTTCTTC. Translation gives CASSFVDLYNEQFF.

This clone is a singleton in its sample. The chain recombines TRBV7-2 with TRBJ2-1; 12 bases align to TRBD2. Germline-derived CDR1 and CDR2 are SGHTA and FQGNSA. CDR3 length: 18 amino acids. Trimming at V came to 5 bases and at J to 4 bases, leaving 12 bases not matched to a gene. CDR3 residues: CASSPFPTSGGIYNEQFF. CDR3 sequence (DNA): TGTGCCAGCAGCCCCTTTCCTACTAGCGGGGGGATATACAATGAGCAGTTCTTC.

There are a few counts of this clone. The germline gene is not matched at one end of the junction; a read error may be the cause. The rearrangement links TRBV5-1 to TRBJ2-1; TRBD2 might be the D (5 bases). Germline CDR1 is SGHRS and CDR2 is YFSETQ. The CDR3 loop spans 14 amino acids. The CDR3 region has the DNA TGTGCCAGCAGCTTGGACTCTAGACACAATGAGCAGTTCTTC. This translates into CASSLDSRHNEQFF.

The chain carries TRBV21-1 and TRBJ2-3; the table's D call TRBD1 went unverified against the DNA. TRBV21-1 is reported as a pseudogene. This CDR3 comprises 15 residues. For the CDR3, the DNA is TGTGCCAGCAGCGGCCGGGACAAGGTAACAGATACGCAGTATTTT. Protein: CASSGRDKVTDTQYF.

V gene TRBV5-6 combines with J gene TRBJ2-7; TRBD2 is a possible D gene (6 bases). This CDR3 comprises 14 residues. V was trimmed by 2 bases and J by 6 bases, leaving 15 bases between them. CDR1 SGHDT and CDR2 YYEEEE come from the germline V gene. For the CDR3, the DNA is TGTGCCAGCAGCTTTTTAGCGGTAACGGGCGAGCAGTACTTC. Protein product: CASSFLAVTGEQYF.

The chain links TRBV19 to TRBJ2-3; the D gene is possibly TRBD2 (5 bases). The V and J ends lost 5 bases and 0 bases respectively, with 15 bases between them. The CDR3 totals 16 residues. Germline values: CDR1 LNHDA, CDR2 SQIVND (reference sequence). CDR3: CASSPRPGSSTDTQYF. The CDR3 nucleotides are TGTGCCAGTAGTCCCAGACCGGGGTCTAGCACAGATACGCAGTATTTT.

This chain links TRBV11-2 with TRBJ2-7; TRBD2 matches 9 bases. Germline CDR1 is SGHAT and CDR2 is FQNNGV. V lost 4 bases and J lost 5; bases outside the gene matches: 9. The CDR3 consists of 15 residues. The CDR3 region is CASSSLAGAFNEQYF. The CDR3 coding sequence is TGTGCCAGCAGCTCATTAGCGGGAGCTTTCAACGAGCAGTACTTC.

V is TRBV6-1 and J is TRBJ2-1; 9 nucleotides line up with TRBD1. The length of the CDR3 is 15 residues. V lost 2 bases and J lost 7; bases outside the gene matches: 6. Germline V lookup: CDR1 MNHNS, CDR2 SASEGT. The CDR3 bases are TGTGCCAGCAGTGAACGGGACAGGGCAGCGAATGAGCAGTTCTTC. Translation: CASSERDRAANEQFF.

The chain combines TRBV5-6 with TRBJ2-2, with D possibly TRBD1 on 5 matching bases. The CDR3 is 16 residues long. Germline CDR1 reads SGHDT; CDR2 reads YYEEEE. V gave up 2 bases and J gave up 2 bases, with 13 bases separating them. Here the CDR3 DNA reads TGTGCCAGCAGCTTTAGGACAAGAGGCAACACCGGGGAGCTGTTTTTT. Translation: CASSFRTRGNTGELFF.

The CDR3 coding sequence is TGCGCCAGCAGCACATCTAGCACAGATACGCAGTATTTT. It is translated as CASSTSSTDTQYF. The chain links TRBV5-1 to TRBJ2-3; D is unresolved. CDR1 and CDR2 from the germline V gene are SGHRS and YFSETQ. The CDR3 loop spans 13 amino acids. Trimming removed 4 bases from V and 0 bases from J, with 6 bases in between.

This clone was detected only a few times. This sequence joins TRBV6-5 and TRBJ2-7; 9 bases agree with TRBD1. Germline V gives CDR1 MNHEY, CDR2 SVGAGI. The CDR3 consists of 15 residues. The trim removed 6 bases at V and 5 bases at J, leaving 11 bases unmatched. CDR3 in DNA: TGTGCCAGCAGGGCCCCCGGGACAGGGAGGGACGAGCAGTACTTC. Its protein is CASRAPGTGRDEQYF.

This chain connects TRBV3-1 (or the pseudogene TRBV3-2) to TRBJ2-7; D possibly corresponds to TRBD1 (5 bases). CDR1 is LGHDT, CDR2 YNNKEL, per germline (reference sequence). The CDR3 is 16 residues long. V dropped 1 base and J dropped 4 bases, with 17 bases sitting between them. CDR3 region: CASSQGQGKSKYEQYF. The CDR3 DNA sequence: TGTGCCAGCAGCCAAGGCCAGGGAAAGTCTAAGTACGAGCAGTACTTC.

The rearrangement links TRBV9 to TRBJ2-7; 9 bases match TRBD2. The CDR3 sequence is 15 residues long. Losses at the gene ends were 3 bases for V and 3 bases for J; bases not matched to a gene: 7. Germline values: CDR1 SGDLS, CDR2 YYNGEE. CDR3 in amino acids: CASSASGTSYYEQYF. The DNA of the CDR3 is TGTGCCAGCAGCGCCTCCGGGACTAGCTACTACGAGCAGTACTTC. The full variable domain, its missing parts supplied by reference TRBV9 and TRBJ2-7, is DSGVTQTPKHLITATGQRVTLRCSPRSGDLSVYWYQQSLDQGLQFLIQYYNGEERAKGNILERFSAQQFPDLHSELNLSSLELGDSALYFCASSASGTSYYEQYFGPGTRLTVT.

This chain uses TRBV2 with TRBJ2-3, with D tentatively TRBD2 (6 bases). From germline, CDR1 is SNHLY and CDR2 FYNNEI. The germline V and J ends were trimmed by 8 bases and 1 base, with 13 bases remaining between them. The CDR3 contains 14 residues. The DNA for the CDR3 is TGTGCCAGCGCCAGCGGAGGGGGCACAGATACGCAGTATTTT. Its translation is CASASGGGTDTQYF. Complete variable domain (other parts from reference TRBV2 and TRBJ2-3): EPEVTQTPSHQVTQMGQEVILRCVPISNHLYFYWYRQILGQKVEFLVSFYNNEISEKSEIFDDQFSVERPDGSNFTLKIRSTKLEDSAMYFCASASGGGTDTQYFGPGTRLTVL.

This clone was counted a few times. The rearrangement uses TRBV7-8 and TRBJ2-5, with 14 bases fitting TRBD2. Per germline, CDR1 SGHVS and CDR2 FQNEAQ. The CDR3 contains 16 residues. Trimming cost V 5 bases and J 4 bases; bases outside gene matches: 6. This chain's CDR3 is CASSTRLAGGVETQYF. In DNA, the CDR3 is TGTGCCAGCAGCACGCGACTAGCGGGAGGGGTAGAGACCCAGTACTTC.

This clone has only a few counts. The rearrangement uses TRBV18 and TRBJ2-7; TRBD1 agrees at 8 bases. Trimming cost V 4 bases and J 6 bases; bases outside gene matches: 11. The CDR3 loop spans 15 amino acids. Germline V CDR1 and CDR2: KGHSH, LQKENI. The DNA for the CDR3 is TGTGCCAGCTCACACTCGACAGGGGAGTTGAGCGAGCAGTACTTC. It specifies CASSHSTGELSEQYF.

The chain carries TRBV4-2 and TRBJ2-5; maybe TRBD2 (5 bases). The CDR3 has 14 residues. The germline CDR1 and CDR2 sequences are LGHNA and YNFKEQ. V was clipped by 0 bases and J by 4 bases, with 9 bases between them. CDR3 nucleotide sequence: TGTGCCAGCAGCCAAGATTCCAGCGGAGAGACCCAGTACTTC. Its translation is CASSQDSSGETQYF.

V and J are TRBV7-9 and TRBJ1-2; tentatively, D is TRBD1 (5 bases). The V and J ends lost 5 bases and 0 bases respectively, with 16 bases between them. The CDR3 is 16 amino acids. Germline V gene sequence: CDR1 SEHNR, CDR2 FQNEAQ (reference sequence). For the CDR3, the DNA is TGTGCCAGCAGCCCACCTCAGGGAAACGCTAACTATGGCTACACCTTC. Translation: CASSPPQGNANYGYTF.

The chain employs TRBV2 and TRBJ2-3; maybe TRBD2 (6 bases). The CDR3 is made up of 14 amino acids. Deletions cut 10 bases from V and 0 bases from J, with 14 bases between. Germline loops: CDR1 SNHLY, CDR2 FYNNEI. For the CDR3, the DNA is TGTGCCACCAAGTCTAGCGTTAGCACAGATACGCAGTATTTT. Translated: CATKSSVSTDTQYF.

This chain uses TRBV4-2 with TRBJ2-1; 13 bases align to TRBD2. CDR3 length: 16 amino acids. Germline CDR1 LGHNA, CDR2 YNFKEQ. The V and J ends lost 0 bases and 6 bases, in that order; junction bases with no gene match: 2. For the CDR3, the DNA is TGTGCCAGCAGCCAAGAACTAGCGGGAGGGCCCAATGAGCAGTTCTTC. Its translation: CASSQELAGGPNEQFF.

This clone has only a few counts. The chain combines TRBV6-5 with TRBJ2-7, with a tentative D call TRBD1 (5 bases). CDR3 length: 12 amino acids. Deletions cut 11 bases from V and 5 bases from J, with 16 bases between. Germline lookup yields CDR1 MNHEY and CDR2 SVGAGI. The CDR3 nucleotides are TGTGCCTACAGGACCACCGCTCACGAGCAGTACTTC. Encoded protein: CAYRTTAHEQYF.

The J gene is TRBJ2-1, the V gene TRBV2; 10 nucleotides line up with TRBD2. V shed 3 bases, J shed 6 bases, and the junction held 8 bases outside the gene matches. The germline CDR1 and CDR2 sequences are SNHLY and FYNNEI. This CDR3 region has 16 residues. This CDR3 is CASSDPLAGVGNEQFF. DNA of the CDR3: TGTGCCAGCAGTGACCCCCTAGCGGGAGTAGGCAATGAGCAGTTCTTC.

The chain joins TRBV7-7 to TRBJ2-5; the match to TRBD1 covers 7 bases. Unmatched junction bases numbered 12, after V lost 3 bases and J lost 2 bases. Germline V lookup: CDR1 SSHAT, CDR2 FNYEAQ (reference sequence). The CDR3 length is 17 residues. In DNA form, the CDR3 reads TGTGCCAGCAGCTTCTTAGGGGAAAGGGGGCCTCAAGAGACCCAGTACTTC. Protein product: CASSFLGERGPQETQYF.

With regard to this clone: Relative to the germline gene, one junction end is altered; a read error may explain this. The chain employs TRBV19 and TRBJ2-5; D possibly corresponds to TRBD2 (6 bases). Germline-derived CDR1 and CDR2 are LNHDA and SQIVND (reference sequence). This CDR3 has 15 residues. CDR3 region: CASSARDSRREAQYF. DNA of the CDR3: TGTGCCAGTAGTGCACGGGACTCACGGAGAGAGGCCCAGTACTTC. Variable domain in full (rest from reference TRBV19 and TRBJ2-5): DGGITQSPKYLFRKEGQNVTLSCEQNLNHDAMYWYRQDPGQGLRLIYYSQIVNDFQKGDIAEGYSVSREKKESFPLTVTSAQKNPTAFYLCASSARDSRREAQYFGPGTRLLVL.

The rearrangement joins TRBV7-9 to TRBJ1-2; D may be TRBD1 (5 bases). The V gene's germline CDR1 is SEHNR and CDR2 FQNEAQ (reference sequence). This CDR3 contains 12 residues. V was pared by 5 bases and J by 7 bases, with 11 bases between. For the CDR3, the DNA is TGTGCCAGCAGCCCAGGGATGCTTGGCTACACCTTC. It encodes CASSPGMLGYTF.

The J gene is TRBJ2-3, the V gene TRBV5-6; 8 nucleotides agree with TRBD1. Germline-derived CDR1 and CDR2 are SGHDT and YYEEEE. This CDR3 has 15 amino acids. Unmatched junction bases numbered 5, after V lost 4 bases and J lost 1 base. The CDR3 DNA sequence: TGTGCCAGCAGCCCGTGGGACAGGCGCACAGATACGCAGTATTTT. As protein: CASSPWDRRTDTQYF.